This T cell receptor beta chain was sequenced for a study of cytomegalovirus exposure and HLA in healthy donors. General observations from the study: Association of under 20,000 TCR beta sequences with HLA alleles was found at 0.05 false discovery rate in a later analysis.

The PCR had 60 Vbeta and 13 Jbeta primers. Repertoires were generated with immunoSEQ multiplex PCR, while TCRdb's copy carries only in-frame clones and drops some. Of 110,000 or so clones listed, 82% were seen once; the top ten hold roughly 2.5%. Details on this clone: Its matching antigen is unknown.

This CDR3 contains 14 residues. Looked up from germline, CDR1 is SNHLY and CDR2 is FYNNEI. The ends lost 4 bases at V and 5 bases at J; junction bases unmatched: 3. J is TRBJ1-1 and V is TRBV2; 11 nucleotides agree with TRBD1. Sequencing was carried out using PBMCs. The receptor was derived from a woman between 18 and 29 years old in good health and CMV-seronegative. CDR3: CASSGDRGRTEAFF. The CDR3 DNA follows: TGTGCCAGCAGTGGGGACAGGGGGAGAACTGAAGCTTTCTTT.